What follows are 29 T cell receptor beta chains derived from one specimen sequenced in a study of T cells after yellow fever vaccination. TCRdb itself ran the 5' RACE reads through MiXCR, one entry per CDR3 protein. In the table there are 550,000 or so distinct CDR3 sequences, about 19% of which are singletons. The specimen was PBMCs, collected 15 days after the yellow fever booster vaccination. These receptors all come from a young man who received the YFV17D yellow fever vaccine.

The V and J genes are TRBV27 and TRBJ1-6; D might be TRBD1 (6 bases). Germline V lookup: CDR1 MNHEY, CDR2 SMNVEV (reference sequence). This CDR3 is 14 amino acids long. Trimming shortened V by 3 bases and J by 10 bases, and 13 bases separated the two germline ends. The CDR3 coding sequence is TGTGCCAGCAGTTTCCACAGGGTAAACTCACCCCTCCACTTT. Encoded protein: CASSFHRVNSPLHF.

This rearrangement joins TRBV4-3 to TRBJ1-5; D call uncertain. The V end lost 0 bases, the J end lost 3 bases, and 9 bases lay between the germline ends. The germline V gene encodes CDR1 LGHNA and CDR2 YSLEER. The CDR3 is made up of 15 amino acids. The CDR3 DNA is TGCGCCAGCAGCCAAGATAGCGGGAACAATCAGCCCCAGCATTTT. The encoded protein is CASSQDSGNNQPQHF.

Only a few counts were recorded for this clonotype. This chain uses TRBV20-1 with TRBJ1-1; 7 bases map to TRBD1. Germline CDR1 and CDR2: DFQATT and SNEGSKA (reference sequence). After removal of 3 bases from V and 10 bases from J, the junction contained 11 bases not matched to a gene. There are 13 residues in the CDR3. CDR3 coding DNA: TGCAGTGCTAGGGACTTTCGGGACAGCTCAGCTTTCTTT. It specifies CSARDFRDSSAFF.

The chain links TRBV20-1 to TRBJ2-3; 9 bases agree with TRBD2. V shed 2 bases and J 3 bases; nucleotides not matched to a gene: 6. Germline V lookup: CDR1 DFQATT, CDR2 SNEGSKA (reference sequence). There are 15 residues in the CDR3. Written as DNA, the CDR3 is TGCAGTGCTAGATTAGATCTAGCGGGAACAGATACGCAGTATTTT. It codes for CSARLDLAGTDTQYF.

This chain joins TRBV20-1 and TRBJ2-1; D possibly corresponds to TRBD2 (5 bases). The CDR3 spans 13 residues. Per germline, CDR1 DFQATT and CDR2 SNEGSKA (reference sequence). Trimming stripped 5 bases from V and 1 base from J, with 9 bases between. The CDR3 region is CSAARGSYNEQFF. Here the CDR3 DNA reads TGCAGTGCTGCCCGGGGATCCTACAATGAGCAGTTCTTC.

This clonotype showed up just a few times. This chain links TRBV14 with TRBJ2-3; 9 bases fit TRBD1. CDR1 and CDR2 from the germline V gene are SGHDN and FVKESK. The CDR3 is 17 amino acids. V was pared by 1 base and J by 0 bases, with 5 bases of the junction left unmatched. CDR3 in amino acids: CASSQGTGAYSTDTQYF. The DNA for the CDR3 is TGTGCCAGCAGCCAAGGGACAGGGGCGTATAGCACAGATACGCAGTATTTT.

V usage is TRBV5-1 and J usage is TRBJ2-2, with 9 bases identical to TRBD1. The CDR3 sequence is 15 residues long. Germline CDR1 is SGHRS and CDR2 is YFSETQ. Losses at the gene ends were 4 bases for V and 7 bases for J; bases not matched to a gene: 8. This chain's CDR3 is CASSPRGTGIGELFF. CDR3 DNA: TGCGCCAGCAGCCCCCGAGGGACAGGGATCGGGGAGCTGTTTTTT.

The V call is TRBV6-5, the J call TRBJ2-3; possibly TRBD2 for D (5 bases). Per germline, CDR1 MNHEY and CDR2 SVGAGI. Trimming took off 2 bases at V and 5 bases at J, with 14 bases between the two ends. This CDR3 comprises 15 residues. Here the CDR3 DNA reads TGTGCCAGCAGTTACGAGGCTAGCCGACGAGATACGCAGTATTTT. Its protein is CASSYEASRRDTQYF.

There are a few counts of this clonotype. This CDR3 reads CAIRDTGLEKETQYF. For the CDR3, the DNA is TGTGCCATCAGGGACACGGGACTAGAGAAAGAGACCCAGTACTTC. V gene TRBV10-3 combines with J gene TRBJ2-5, with 8 bases aligning to TRBD2. CDR3 length: 15 residues. V shed 6 bases and J 3 bases; nucleotides not matched to a gene: 9. In germline, CDR1 is ENHRY, CDR2 SYGVKD.

This clonotype was recorded a few times. The chain links TRBV7-8 to TRBJ2-7; D gene unclear. Trimming pared 5 bases from V and 6 bases from J, leaving 8 bases between. From germline, CDR1 is SGHVS and CDR2 FQNEAQ. This CDR3 is built from 11 residues. CDR3 protein: CASSPNLEQYF. The CDR3 nucleotides read TGTGCCAGCAGCCCCAATCTCGAGCAGTACTTC. Full variable domain (outside the CDR3, taken from reference TRBV7-8 and TRBJ2-7): GAGVSQSPRYKVAKRGQDVALRCDPISGHVSLFWYQQALGQGPEFLTYFQNEAQLDKSGLPSDRFFAERPEGSVSTLKIQRTQQEDSAVYLCASSPNLEQYFGPGTRLTVT.

This clonotype was counted only a few times. This chain uses TRBV6-5 with TRBJ2-3; D is possibly TRBD1 (5 bases). V was clipped by 0 bases and J by 1 base, with 14 bases between them. The CDR3 totals 17 residues. The germline V gene encodes CDR1 MNHEY and CDR2 SVGAGI. CDR3 DNA sequence: TGTGCCAGCAGTTACTCGGTGTCAGGGATGGGCACAGATACGCAGTATTTT. The encoded protein is CASSYSVSGMGTDTQYF.

The chain uses TRBV5-4 and TRBJ2-5, with 10 bases that match TRBD2. V lost 0 bases to trimming and J lost 5 bases; unmatched junction nucleotides: 4. The CDR3 has 15 residues. Germline V gene sequence: CDR1 SGHNT, CDR2 YYREEE (reference sequence). CDR3 in amino acids: CASSLGLAGDETQYF. The CDR3 DNA sequence: TGTGCCAGCAGCTTGGGCCTAGCGGGAGATGAGACCCAGTACTTC.

This clonotype appeared a few times. The chain is built from TRBV7-9 and TRBJ1-1; D is unclear. The CDR3 has 15 residues. Trimming shortened V by 3 bases and J by 4 bases, and 15 bases separated the two germline ends. In germline, CDR1 is SEHNR, CDR2 FQNEAQ (reference sequence). In DNA form, the CDR3 reads TGTGCCAGCAGCTTCTTAAAGGGTCATAGCACTGAAGCTTTCTTT. Translation: CASSFLKGHSTEAFF.

This clonotype was observed a handful of times. The V gene is TRBV2, the J gene TRBJ2-1; tentatively, D is TRBD1 or TRBD2 (6 bases each). The CDR3 totals 13 residues. Trimming pared 4 bases from V and 5 bases from J, leaving 9 bases between. Germline lookup yields CDR1 SNHLY and CDR2 FYNNEI. DNA of the CDR3: TGTGCCAGCAGTGCGGAGGGGGACAATGAGCAGTTCTTC. As protein: CASSAEGDNEQFF.

This clonotype was found a few times. The J gene is TRBJ2-1, the V gene TRBV3-1, with 10 bases that match TRBD2. Germline CDR1 and CDR2: LGHDT and YNNKEL (reference sequence). CDR3 length equals 17 residues. Trimming cost V 1 base and J 9 bases; bases outside gene matches: 12. DNA for the CDR3: TGTGCCAGCAGCCAAGTCCGCGCTAGCGGGAGATGGGGTGAGCAGTTCTTC. Translated, it gives CASSQVRASGRWGEQFF.

The chain links TRBV30 to TRBJ1-1; D is unresolved. Deletions cut 3 bases from V and 1 base from J, with 6 bases between. The germline gives CDR1 GTSNPN, CDR2 SVGIG (reference sequence). This CDR3 contains 12 residues. DNA for the CDR3: TGTGCCTGGAGGGGAGGGAACACTGAAGCTTTCTTT. This encodes CAWRGGNTEAFF. Based on the CDR3 plus reference TRBV30 and TRBJ1-1, the full variable domain is SQTIHQWPATLVQPVGSPLSLECTVEGTSNPNLYWYRQAAGRGLQLLFYSVGIGQISSEVPQNLSASRPQDRQFILSSKKLLLSDSGFYLCAWRGGNTEAFFGQGTRLTVV.

This clonotype was counted between two and nine times. V usage is TRBV4-3 and J usage is TRBJ2-1, with 9 bases matching TRBD2. CDR1 is LGHNA and CDR2 is YSLEER in the germline V gene. The CDR3 extends over 15 amino acids. After removal of 1 base from V and 15 bases from J, the junction contained 13 bases not matched to a gene. The CDR3: CASSQGNLAGARLFF. The CDR3 DNA reads TGCGCCAGCAGCCAAGGAAACTTAGCGGGAGCACGTTTGTTCTTC.

In regard to this clonotype: The conserved phenylalanine or tryptophan normally closing the CDR3 is absent here, so this likely arose from a read error. It is unclear where the CDR3 begins or ends on the DNA, so no DNA is shown, and the CDR3 is as TCRdb lists it. This chain links TRBV30 with TRBJ1-3; the D call in the table, TRBD1, was not verified against the DNA. From germline, CDR1 is GTSNPN and CDR2 SVGIG (reference sequence). The length of the CDR3 is 9 amino acids, counting both ends. CDR3: CAWDPRPRA.

This chain connects TRBV5-5 to TRBJ2-3; TRBD2 aligns across 7 bases. V gave up 3 bases and J gave up 4 bases; unmatched junction bases: 14. There are 17 residues in the CDR3. In germline, CDR1 is SGHKS, CDR2 YYEKEE (reference sequence). As DNA, the CDR3 is TGTGCCAGCAGCTCCCCGGGCAGCGGGATTTGGGCAGATACGCAGTATTTT. Translating it yields CASSSPGSGIWADTQYF.

This sequence joins TRBV4-2 and TRBJ1-4; maybe TRBD1 (6 bases). V was trimmed by 3 bases and J by 7 bases, leaving 12 bases between them. The CDR3 is 14 residues long. Germline assignment: CDR1 LGHNA and CDR2 YNFKEQ. As DNA, the CDR3 is TGTGCCAGCAGCCAGTGGGGGCATGGTGAAAAACTGTTTTTT. Its translation: CASSQWGHGEKLFF.

This clonotype has more than one count but fewer than ten. The rearrangement joins TRBV7-2 to TRBJ2-5; D call uncertain. Germline CDR1 SGHTA, CDR2 FQGNSA. The CDR3 length is 14 residues. Trimming removed 5 bases at V and 2 bases at J, with 12 bases between. The CDR3 is CASSRHNPQETQYF. CDR3 sequence (DNA): TGTGCCAGCAGCCGGCATAACCCACAAGAGACCCAGTACTTC.

This clonotype appeared a few times. V usage is TRBV3-1 and J usage is TRBJ2-5, with no clear D. The germline V gene encodes CDR1 LGHDT and CDR2 YNNKEL (reference sequence). Trimming stripped 0 bases from V and 7 bases from J, with 9 bases between. The CDR3 contains 13 residues. The CDR3 bases are TGTGCCAGCAGCCAAGAGAGGATCGCGACCCAGTACTTC. It is translated as CASSQERIATQYF.

This clonotype came up a few times. This chain links TRBV5-1 with TRBJ1-4, with D uncertain. The CDR3 sequence is 15 residues long. Trimming removed 2 bases at V and 7 bases at J, with 15 bases between. Germline V lookup: CDR1 SGHRS, CDR2 YFSETQ. Here the CDR3 reads CASSFESRLGEKLFF. As DNA, the CDR3 is TGCGCCAGCAGCTTCGAATCCAGACTAGGTGAAAAACTGTTTTTT.

The chain couples TRBV18 to TRBJ2-1, with 9 bases identical to TRBD2. This CDR3 is 16 amino acids long. The germline CDR1 and CDR2 sequences are KGHSH and LQKENI. Trimming removed 2 bases from V and 5 bases from J; junction bases left unmatched: 7. The CDR3 region has the DNA TGTGCCAGCTCACCAGGTCTTAGCGGGAGTCACAATGAGCAGTTCTTC. Translation gives CASSPGLSGSHNEQFF. Full variable domain (remainder filled in from reference TRBV18 and TRBJ2-1): NAGVMQNPRHLVRRRGQEARLRCSPMKGHSHVYWYRQLPEEGLKFMVYLQKENIIDESGMPKERFSAEFPKEGPSILRIQQVVRGDSAAYFCASSPGLSGSHNEQFFGPGTRLTVL.

This clonotype came up a few times. The V gene is TRBV18, the J gene TRBJ2-3, with D possibly matching TRBD1 (5 bases). There are 18 residues in the CDR3. With 3 bases removed from V and 0 bases from J, the gap between germline ends came to 19 bases. Per germline, CDR1 KGHSH and CDR2 LQKENI. The CDR3 nucleotides are TGTGCCAGCTCACCTCTACCATGGACAAGCGATAGCACAGATACGCAGTATTTT. Protein product: CASSPLPWTSDSTDTQYF.

The J gene is TRBJ2-6, the V gene TRBV6-1; D gene unclear. Germline V gene lookup returns CDR1 MNHNS and CDR2 SASEGT. The CDR3 spans 15 residues. V was cut by 6 bases and J by 0 bases, with 9 bases left in between. The CDR3 sequence: CASRTHGSGANVLTF. The CDR3 DNA is TGTGCCAGCAGAACACATGGCTCTGGGGCCAACGTCCTGACTTTC.

V gene TRBV4-3 combines with J gene TRBJ2-2; 8 bases match TRBD2. The V gene end was trimmed by 4 bases and the J gene end by 4 bases; junction bases not matched to a gene: 5. Germline V gives CDR1 LGHNA, CDR2 YSLEER. The length of the CDR3 is 15 residues. The CDR3 DNA reads as TGCGCCAGCAGCCGGGAGCGGGAGATCACCGGGGAGCTGTTTTTT. Translation gives CASSREREITGELFF.

This chain joins TRBV20-1 and TRBJ2-3; 8 bases line up with TRBD2. This CDR3 spans 14 amino acids. CDR1 DFQATT and CDR2 SNEGSKA come from the germline V gene (reference sequence). Trimming at V came to 7 bases and at J to 0 bases, leaving 6 bases not matched to a gene. This CDR3 reads CSDWREDSTDTQYF. Written as DNA, the CDR3 is TGCAGTGACTGGCGGGAGGACAGCACAGATACGCAGTATTTT.

The genes are TRBV28 and TRBJ1-1; D not certain. The CDR3 has 12 amino acids. Germline CDR1 is MDHEN and CDR2 is SYDVKM. Trimming removed 5 bases from V and 3 bases from J, with 7 bases in between. This chain's CDR3 is CASSVSHTEAFF. DNA for the CDR3: TGTGCCAGCAGTGTCAGCCACACTGAAGCTTTCTTT.